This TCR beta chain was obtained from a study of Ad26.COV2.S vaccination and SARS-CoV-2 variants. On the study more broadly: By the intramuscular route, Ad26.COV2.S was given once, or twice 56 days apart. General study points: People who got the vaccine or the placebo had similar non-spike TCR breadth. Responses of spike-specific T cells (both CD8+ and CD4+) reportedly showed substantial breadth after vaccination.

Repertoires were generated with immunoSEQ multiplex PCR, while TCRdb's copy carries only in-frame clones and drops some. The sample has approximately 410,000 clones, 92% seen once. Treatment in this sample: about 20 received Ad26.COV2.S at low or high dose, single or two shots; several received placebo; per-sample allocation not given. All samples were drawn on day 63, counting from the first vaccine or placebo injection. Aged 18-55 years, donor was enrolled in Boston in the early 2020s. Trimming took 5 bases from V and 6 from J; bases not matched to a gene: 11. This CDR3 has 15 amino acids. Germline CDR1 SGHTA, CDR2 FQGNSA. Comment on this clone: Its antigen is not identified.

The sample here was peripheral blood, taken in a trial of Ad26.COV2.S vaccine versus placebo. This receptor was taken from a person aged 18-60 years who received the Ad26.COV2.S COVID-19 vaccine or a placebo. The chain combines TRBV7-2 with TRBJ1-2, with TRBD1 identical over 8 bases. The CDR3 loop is CASSPKTGVTDGYTF. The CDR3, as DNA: TGTGCCAGCAGCCCTAAGACAGGGGTGACGGATGGCTACACCTTC.